A selection of T cell receptor beta chains follows, all from one sample in a study of T cell repertoires in cytomegalovirus infection. Their target antigens are unknown. TCRdb redid the calling of the reads with MiXCR, one entry per CDR3 protein. The repertoire has 680,000 or so distinct CDR3 sequences, around 31% of them found once; the top ten carry 15% to 20%. The sample consisted of cultured PBMCs, taken from culture after CMV antigen stimulation. The receptor set was obtained from a human donor in good health (CMV status not recorded). Some clones in this sample may be carry-over from other donors' samples. CDR3s include the opening cysteine and the closing phenylalanine or tryptophan. The D gene is left open where the match is weak. Size is omitted from some rows. Given values are once, few, many or a class for expanded clones.

>TRBJ1-2|-|-|TRBV4-2
CASSQDVGRGYTF
TGTGCCAGCAGCCAAGATGTAGGGCGCGGCTACACCTTC
>TRBJ2-7|-|-|TRBV27
CASQGASEQYF
TGTGCCAGTCAGGGAGCTTCCGAGCAGTACTTC
>TRBJ2-5|-|few|TRBV15
CATSRGHDQETQYF
TGTGCCACCAGCAGGGGACATGACCAAGAGACCCAGTACTTC
>TRBJ2-7|-|-|TRBV27
CASRSLRGTAYEQYF
TGTGCCAGCAGAAGCCTGCGCGGGACAGCCTACGAGCAGTACTTC
>TRBJ2-2|TRBD2|-|TRBV10-3
CAISDRGLAGGHSTNTGELFF
TGTGCCATCAGTGACCGGGGACTAGCGGGAGGACACTCCACTAACACCGGGGAGCTGTTTTTT
>TRBJ1-5|-|-|TRBV2
CASTPRRTVASGQHF
TGTGCCAGCACCCCCCGACGGACGGTCGCCAGTGGCCAGCATTTT
>TRBJ2-5|-|-|TRBV20-1
CSARDTRGETQYF
TGCAGTGCTAGAGATACCAGGGGAGAGACCCAGTACTTC
>TRBJ2-1|TRBD2|once|TRBV9
CASTPTSGGAYNEQFF
TGTGCCAGCACCCCGACTAGCGGGGGGGCTTACAATGAGCAGTTCTTC
>TRBJ2-1|-|many|TRBV7-2
CASSPWTGVEQFF
TGTGCCAGCAGCCCCTGGACGGGAGTTGAGCAGTTCTTC
>TRBJ2-1|TRBD2|-|TRBV20-1
CSALGRGRDEQFF
TGCAGTGCCCTAGGACGAGGGAGGGATGAGCAGTTCTTC
>TRBJ2-4|TRBD1|-|TRBV7-9
CASSLSRDSRRYF
TGTGCCAGCAGCTTAAGCCGGGACAGTAGGCGGTACTTC
>TRBJ2-4|-|-|TRBV27
CASSLRGGLKNIQYF
TGTGCCAGCAGTTTGAGGGGGGGACTGAAAAACATTCAGTACTTC
>TRBJ1-1|TRBD1|-|TRBV5-1
CASSDDRGKNTEAFF
TGCGCCAGCAGCGATGACAGGGGAAAGAACACTGAAGCTTTCTTT
>TRBJ2-3|-|many|TRBV7-2
CASTPTESTDTQYF
TGTGCCAGCACCCCGACAGAGTCCACAGATACGCAGTATTTT
>TRBJ2-7|-|-|TRBV20-1
CSARDRGDPRFHEQYF
TGCAGTGCTAGAGATCGCGGGGACCCGAGGTTCCACGAGCAGTACTTC
>TRBJ1-6|-|few|TRBV2
CASRDSLSSPLHF
TGTGCCAGCAGGGACAGTTTGAGTTCACCCCTCCACTTT
>TRBJ1-1|-|few|TRBV7-6
CASSRGGPNTEAFF
TGTGCCAGCAGCCGGGGGGGGCCGAACACTGAAGCTTTCTTT
>TRBJ2-7|-|-|TRBV12-3/TRBV12-4
CASTIWGEQYF
TGTGCCAGCACCATCTGGGGCGAGCAGTACTTC
>TRBJ1-6|-|-|TRBV12-3/TRBV12-4
CASSPRGGPPPLHF
TGTGCCAGCAGCCCCCGTGGGGGACCCCCACCCCTCCACTTT
>TRBJ2-2|-|-|TRBV11-1
CASSSLMGLAGELFF
TGTGCCAGCAGCTCCCTTATGGGATTGGCCGGGGAGCTGTTTTTT
>TRBJ1-1|-|-|TRBV5-1
CASSPGRQYQAFF
TGCGCCAGCAGCCCGGGACGGCAATATCAAGCTTTCTTT